These 6 T cell receptor beta chains were all obtained from the same sample, sequenced in a study of blood T cell repertoires in COVID-19 (dated by TCRdb to 2019 to 2021). The library was prepared using the immunoSEQ multiplex PCR assay. TCRdb's version of the immuneACCESS table is confined to in-frame rearrangements and falls short of the full clone set. An unresolved V gene accounts for under half of the shortfall where checked; the remainder is of unknown origin. The table for this sample lists approximately 110,000 clones; more than 80% of them were counted only once. Jointly, the top ten make up approximately 30% of the sample. The sequencing input was peripheral blood. Source of these receptors: a woman older than 75 with acute or convalescent COVID-19.

This chain connects TRBV4-1 to TRBJ2-7, with 12 bases fitting TRBD2. The germline V gene has CDR1 MGHRA and CDR2 YSYEKL. The CDR3 extends over 16 amino acids. With 3 bases clipped from V and 0 bases from J, the junction kept 3 bases outside the gene matches. This chain's CDR3 is CASSHGTSGFSYEQYF. The CDR3 DNA reads as TGCGCCAGCAGCCACGGGACTAGCGGGTTCTCCTACGAGCAGTACTTC.

The chain couples TRBV29-1 to TRBJ1-1; tentatively, D is TRBD1 (5 bases). The germline gives CDR1 SQVTM, CDR2 ANQGSEA. CDR3 size: 14 residues. V gave up 7 bases and J gave up 4 bases, with 19 bases separating them. The chain's CDR3 is CSARWGGEGTEAFF. The CDR3, as DNA: TGCAGCGCCCGGTGGGGGGGGGAAGGCACTGAAGCTTTCTTT.

V is TRBV6-5 and J is TRBJ2-7, with D maybe TRBD1 (5 bases). Trimming stripped 5 bases from V and 2 bases from J, with 10 bases between. The germline V gene encodes CDR1 MNHEY and CDR2 SVGAGI. CDR3 length equals 13 residues. The CDR3 DNA sequence: TGTGCCAGCAGTAACCGACAGACCTACGAGCAGTACTTC. It encodes CASSNRQTYEQYF.

V gene TRBV11-3 combines with J gene TRBJ2-7; a possible D gene is TRBD2 (5 bases). Germline loops: CDR1 SGHNT, CDR2 YENEEA. V lost 5 bases, J lost 7 bases, and 15 bases lay in between. The CDR3 is 13 residues long. The CDR3 sequence is CASSSPGVREQYF. Written as DNA, the CDR3 is TGTGCCAGCAGCAGCCCCGGGGTGAGAGAGCAGTACTTC.

The chain uses TRBV24-1 and TRBJ2-2; 9 positions agree with TRBD1. The germline V gene has CDR1 KGHDR and CDR2 SFDVKD. Losses at the gene ends were 10 bases for V and 1 base for J; bases not matched to a gene: 9. The CDR3 consists of 16 residues. CDR3 region: CATRGTGQGNTGELFF. The CDR3 DNA follows: TGTGCCACTCGGGGGACGGGACAGGGGAACACCGGGGAGCTGTTTTTT.

The chain recombines TRBV28 with TRBJ2-2; 8 bases align to TRBD2. Germline CDR1 is MDHEN and CDR2 is SYDVKM. This CDR3 contains 17 residues. V lost 5 bases to trimming and J lost 3 bases; unmatched junction nucleotides: 11. CDR3 nucleotides: TGTGCCAGCAGTACCCCTCAGCGGGGGCGGGACACCGGGGAGCTGTTTTTT. As protein: CASSTPQRGRDTGELFF.